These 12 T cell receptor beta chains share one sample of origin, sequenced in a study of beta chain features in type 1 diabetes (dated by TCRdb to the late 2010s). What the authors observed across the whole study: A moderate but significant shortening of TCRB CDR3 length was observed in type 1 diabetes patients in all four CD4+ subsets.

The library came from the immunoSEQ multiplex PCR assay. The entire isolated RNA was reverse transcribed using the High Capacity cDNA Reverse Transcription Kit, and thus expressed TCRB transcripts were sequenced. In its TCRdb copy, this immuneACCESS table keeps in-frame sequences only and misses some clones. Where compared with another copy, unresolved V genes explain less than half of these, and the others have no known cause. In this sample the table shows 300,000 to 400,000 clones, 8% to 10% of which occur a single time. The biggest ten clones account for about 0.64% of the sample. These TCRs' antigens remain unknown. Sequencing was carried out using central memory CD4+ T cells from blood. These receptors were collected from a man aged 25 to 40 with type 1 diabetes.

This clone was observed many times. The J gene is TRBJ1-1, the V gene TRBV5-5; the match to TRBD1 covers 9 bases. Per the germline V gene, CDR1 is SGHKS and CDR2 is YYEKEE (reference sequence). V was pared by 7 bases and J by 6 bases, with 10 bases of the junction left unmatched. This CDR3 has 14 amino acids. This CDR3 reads CASELRDRVPEAFF. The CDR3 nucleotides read TGTGCCAGCGAACTCCGGGACAGGGTACCTGAAGCTTTCTTT.

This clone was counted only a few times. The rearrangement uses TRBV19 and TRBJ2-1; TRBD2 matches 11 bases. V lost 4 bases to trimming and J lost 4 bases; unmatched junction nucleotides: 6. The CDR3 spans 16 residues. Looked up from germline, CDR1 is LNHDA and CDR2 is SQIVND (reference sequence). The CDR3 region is CASSTIAGGSYNEQFF. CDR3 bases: TGTGCCAGTAGTACTATAGCGGGAGGGTCTTACAATGAGCAGTTCTTC. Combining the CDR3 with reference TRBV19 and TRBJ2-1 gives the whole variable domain DGGITQSPKYLFRKEGQNVTLSCEQNLNHDAMYWYRQDPGQGLRLIYYSQIVNDFQKGDIAEGYSVSREKKESFPLTVTSAQKNPTAFYLCASSTIAGGSYNEQFFGPGTRLTVL.

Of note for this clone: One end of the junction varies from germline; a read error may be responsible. CDR3 sequence: CSSSHPFRDSNQPQHF. The CDR3 region has the DNA TGCTCCAGCAGCCACCCCTTTCGGGATAGCAATCAGCCCCAGCATTTT. V and J are TRBV4-1 and TRBJ1-5; no firm D call. The CDR3 consists of 16 residues. Germline V CDR1 and CDR2: MGHRA, YSYEKL.

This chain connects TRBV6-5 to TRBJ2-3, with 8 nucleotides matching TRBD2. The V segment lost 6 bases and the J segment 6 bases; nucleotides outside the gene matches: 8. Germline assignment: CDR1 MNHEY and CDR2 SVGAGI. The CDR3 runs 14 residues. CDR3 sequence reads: CASSPGTRADTQYF. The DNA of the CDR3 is TGTGCCAGCAGCCCCGGGACTAGGGCGGATACGCAGTATTTT.

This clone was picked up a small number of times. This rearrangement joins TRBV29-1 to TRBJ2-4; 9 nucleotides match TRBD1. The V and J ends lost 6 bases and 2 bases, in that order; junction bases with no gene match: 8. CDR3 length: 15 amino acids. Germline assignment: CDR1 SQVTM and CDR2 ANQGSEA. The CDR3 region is CSVRPGTGTKNIQYF. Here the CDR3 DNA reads TGCAGCGTGAGACCCGGGACAGGGACCAAAAACATTCAGTACTTC.

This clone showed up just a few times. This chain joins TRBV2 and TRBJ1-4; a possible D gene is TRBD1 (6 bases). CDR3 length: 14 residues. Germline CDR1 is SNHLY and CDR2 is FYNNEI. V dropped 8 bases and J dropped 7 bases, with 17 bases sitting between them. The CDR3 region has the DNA TGTGCCAGCGGCGCGGGGGCAGTAGGTGAAAAACTGTTTTTT. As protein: CASGAGAVGEKLFF.

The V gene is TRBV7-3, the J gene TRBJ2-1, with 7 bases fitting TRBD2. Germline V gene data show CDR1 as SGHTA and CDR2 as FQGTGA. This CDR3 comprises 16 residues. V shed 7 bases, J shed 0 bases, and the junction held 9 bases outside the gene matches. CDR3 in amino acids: CASTLGGSRSYNEQFF. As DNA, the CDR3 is TGTGCCAGCACGCTCGGGGGGAGTCGCTCCTACAATGAGCAGTTCTTC. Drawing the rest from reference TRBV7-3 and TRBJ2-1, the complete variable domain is GAGVSQTPSNKVTEKGKYVELRCDPISGHTALYWYRQSLGQGPEFLIYFQGTGAADDSGLPNDRFFAVRPEGSVSTLKIQRTERGDSAVYLCASTLGGSRSYNEQFFGPGTRLTVL.

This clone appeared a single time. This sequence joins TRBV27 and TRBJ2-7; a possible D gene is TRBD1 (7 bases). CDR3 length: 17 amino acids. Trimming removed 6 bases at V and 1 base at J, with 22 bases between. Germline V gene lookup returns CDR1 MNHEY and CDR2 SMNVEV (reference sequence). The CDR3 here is CASSLQGGWTGSYEQYF. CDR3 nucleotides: TGTGCCAGCAGCCTTCAGGGAGGATGGACAGGATCCTACGAGCAGTACTTC.

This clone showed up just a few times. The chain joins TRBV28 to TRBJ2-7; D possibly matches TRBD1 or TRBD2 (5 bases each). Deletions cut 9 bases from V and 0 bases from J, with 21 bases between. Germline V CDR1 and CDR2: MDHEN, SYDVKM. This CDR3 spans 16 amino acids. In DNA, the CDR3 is TGTGCCAGTAACCCCGGCCGGGACCCGAGCTCCTACGAGCAGTACTTC. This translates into CASNPGRDPSSYEQYF.

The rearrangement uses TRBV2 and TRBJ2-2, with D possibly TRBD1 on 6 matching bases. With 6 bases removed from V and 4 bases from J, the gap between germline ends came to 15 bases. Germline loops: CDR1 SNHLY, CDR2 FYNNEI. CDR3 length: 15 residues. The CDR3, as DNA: TGTGCCAGCAGGCGACCCGGGACAAGCACCGGGGAGCTGTTTTTT. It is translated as CASRRPGTSTGELFF.

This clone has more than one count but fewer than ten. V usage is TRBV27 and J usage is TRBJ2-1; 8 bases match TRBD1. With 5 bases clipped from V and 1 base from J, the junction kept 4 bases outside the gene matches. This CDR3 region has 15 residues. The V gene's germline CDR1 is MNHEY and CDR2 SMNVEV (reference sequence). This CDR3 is CASSPRTGSYNEQFF. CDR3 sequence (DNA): TGTGCCAGCAGTCCCAGGACAGGGTCCTACAATGAGCAGTTCTTC.

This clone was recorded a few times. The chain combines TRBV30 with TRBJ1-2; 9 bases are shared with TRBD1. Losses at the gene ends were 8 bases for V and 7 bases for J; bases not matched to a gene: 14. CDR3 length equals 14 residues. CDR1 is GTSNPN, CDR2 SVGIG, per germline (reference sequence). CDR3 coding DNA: TGTGCCAGCAGCTCCGGGACAGGGTTTGGTGGCTACACCTTC. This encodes CASSSGTGFGGYTF.